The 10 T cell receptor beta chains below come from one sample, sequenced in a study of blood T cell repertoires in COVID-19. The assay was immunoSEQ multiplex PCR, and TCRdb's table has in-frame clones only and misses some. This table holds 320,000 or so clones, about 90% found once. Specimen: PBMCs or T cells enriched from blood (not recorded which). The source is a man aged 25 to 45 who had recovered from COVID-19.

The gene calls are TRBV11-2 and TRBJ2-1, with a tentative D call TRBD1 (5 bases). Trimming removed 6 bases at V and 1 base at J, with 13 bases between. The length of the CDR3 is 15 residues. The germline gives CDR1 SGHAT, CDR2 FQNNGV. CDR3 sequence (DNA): TGTGCCAGCAGTTCAGGACACGAATCCTACAATGAGCAGTTCTTC. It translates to CASSSGHESYNEQFF.

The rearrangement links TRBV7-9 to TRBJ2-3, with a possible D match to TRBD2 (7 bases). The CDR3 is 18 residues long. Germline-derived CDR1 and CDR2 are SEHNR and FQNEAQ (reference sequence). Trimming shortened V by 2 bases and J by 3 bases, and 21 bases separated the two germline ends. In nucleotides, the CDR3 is TGTGCCAGCAGCTTATCGTTGGGGGGGCCAAGTAGGACAGATACGCAGTATTTT. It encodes CASSLSLGGPSRTDTQYF.

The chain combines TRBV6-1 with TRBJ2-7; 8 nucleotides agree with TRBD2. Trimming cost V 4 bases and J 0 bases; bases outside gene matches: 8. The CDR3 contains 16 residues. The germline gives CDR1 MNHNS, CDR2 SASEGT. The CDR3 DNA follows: TGTGCCAGCAGTGCCTCTGTGAGCGGGGGCTCCTACGAGCAGTACTTC. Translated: CASSASVSGGSYEQYF.

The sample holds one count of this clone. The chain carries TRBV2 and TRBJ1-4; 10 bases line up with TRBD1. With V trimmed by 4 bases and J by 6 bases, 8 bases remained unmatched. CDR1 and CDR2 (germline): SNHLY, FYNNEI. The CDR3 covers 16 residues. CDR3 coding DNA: TGTGCCAGCAGTGGAGGGACAGGGGAGTTTTATGAAAAACTGTTTTTT. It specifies CASSGGTGEFYEKLFF.

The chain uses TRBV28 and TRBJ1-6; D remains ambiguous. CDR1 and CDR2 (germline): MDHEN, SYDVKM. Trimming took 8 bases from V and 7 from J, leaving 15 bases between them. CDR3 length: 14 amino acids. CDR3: CASSAGGWNSPLHF. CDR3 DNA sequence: TGTGCCAGCTCGGCAGGAGGCTGGAATTCACCCCTCCACTTT.

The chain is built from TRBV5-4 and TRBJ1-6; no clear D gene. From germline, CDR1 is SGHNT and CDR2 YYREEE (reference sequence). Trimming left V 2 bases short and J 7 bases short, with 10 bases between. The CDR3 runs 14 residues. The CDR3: CASSLRERNSPLHF. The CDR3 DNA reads TGTGCCAGCAGCTTACGGGAGAGGAATTCACCCCTCCACTTT.

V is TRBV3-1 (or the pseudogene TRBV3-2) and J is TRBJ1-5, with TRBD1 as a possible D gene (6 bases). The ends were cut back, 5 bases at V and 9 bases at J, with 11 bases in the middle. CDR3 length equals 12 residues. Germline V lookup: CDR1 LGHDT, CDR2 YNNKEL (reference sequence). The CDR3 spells CASSEGRGPQHF. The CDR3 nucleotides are TGTGCCAGCAGCGAAGGCAGGGGGCCCCAGCATTTT.

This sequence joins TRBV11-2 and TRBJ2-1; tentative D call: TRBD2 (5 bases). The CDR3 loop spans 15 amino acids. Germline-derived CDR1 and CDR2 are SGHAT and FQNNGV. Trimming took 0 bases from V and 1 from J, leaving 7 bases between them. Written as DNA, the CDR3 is TGTGCCAGCAGCTTAGATTTAGCGTCCTACAATGAGCAGTTCTTC. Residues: CASSLDLASYNEQFF.

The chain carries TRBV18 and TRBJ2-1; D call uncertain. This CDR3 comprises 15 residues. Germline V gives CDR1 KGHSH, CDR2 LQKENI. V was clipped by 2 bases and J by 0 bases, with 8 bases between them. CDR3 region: CASSPMASSYNEQFF. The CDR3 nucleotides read TGTGCCAGCTCACCAATGGCAAGCTCCTACAATGAGCAGTTCTTC.

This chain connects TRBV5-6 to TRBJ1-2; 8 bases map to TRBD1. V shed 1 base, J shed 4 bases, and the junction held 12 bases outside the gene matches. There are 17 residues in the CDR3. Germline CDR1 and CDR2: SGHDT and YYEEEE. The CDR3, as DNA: TGTGCCAGCAGCTTGAACCCATGGACAGGGCGTAGCTATGGCTACACCTTC. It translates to CASSLNPWTGRSYGYTF. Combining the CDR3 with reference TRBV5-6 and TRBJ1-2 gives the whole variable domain DAGVTQSPTHLIKTRGQQVTLRCSPKSGHDTVSWYQQALGQGPQFIFQYYEEEERQRGNFPDRFSGHQFPNYSSELNVNALLLGDSALYLCASSLNPWTGRSYGYTFGSGTRLTVV.